The clone carrying this T cell receptor beta chain appeared many times. Its antigen is currently unknown. This specimen belongs to a study of post-analysis software for immune sequencing data. General observations from the study: Patients used about 5 TRBV segments, including TRBV5-6, TRBV5-1 and TRBV20-1, more often than controls.

This CDR3 has 14 residues. Germline V gives CDR1 DFQATT, CDR2 SNEGSKA (reference sequence). After removal of 5 bases from V and 4 bases from J, the junction contained 6 bases not matched to a gene. cDNA libraries for TCR beta contained unique molecular identifiers. One entry per CDR3 protein results from TCRdb running MiXCR on the PCR reads. The table includes a few hundred thousand distinct CDR3 sequences, roughly a third detected once. Sequencing was carried out using blood. The J gene is TRBJ2-1, the V gene TRBV20-1; the match to TRBD2 covers 9 bases. The TCR sequence derives from a girl between 10 and 17 years old with multiple sclerosis. In DNA, the CDR3 is TGCAGTGCTCACCTAGCGGGACTATACAATGAGCAGTTCTTC. This translates into CSAHLAGLYNEQFF.